This passage covers 8 T cell receptor beta chains from one sample sequenced in a study of blood T cell repertoires in COVID-19. The table came from immunoSEQ multiplex PCR; TCRdb's copy has only in-frame clones and leaves some out. The sample contains hundreds of thousands of clones, 70% to 90% of which appear only once. Sample: peripheral blood. These receptors all stem from a woman aged 55-69 years with COVID-19, enrolled during active disease.

The chain recombines TRBV11-2 with TRBJ2-4; 8 bases agree with TRBD1. This CDR3 spans 14 amino acids. The J segment lost 7 bases and the V segment lost 1 base, leaving 3 bases of the junction unmatched. Germline CDR1 reads SGHAT; CDR2 reads FQNNGV. The CDR3 nucleotides are TGTGCCAGCAGCTTAGGACGGACAGGGAACATTCAGTACTTC. This codes for CASSLGRTGNIQYF. Supplemented by reference TRBV11-2 and TRBJ2-4, the full variable domain reads EAGVAQSPRYKIIEKRQSVAFWCNPISGHATLYWYQQILGQGPKLLIQFQNNGVVDDSQLPKDRFSAERLKGVDSTLKIQPAKLEDSAVYLCASSLGRTGNIQYFGAGTRLSVL.

V usage is TRBV27 and J usage is TRBJ1-1, with 7 bases that match TRBD1. After removal of 0 bases from V and 5 bases from J, the junction contained 0 bases not matched to a gene. The length of the CDR3 is 13 residues. Germline CDR1 and CDR2: MNHEY and SMNVEV (reference sequence). CDR3 region: CASSLSRGTEAFF. The CDR3 DNA sequence: TGTGCCAGCAGTTTATCCAGGGGGACTGAAGCTTTCTTT.

This clone was observed once. The chain recombines TRBV7-8 with TRBJ2-7; 9 nucleotides agree with TRBD1. CDR1 and CDR2 (germline): SGHVS, FQNEAQ. The CDR3 runs 17 residues. The J segment lost 2 bases and the V segment lost 5 bases, leaving 13 bases of the junction unmatched. As DNA, the CDR3 is TGTGCCAGCAGCCGCACCCACGACAGGGGGAATCCCTACGAGCAGTACTTC. Its translation: CASSRTHDRGNPYEQYF.

In DNA form, the CDR3 reads TGTGCCAGCAGCTCGTCAGGTCAAGATCAGCCCCAGCATTTT. This gives the protein CASSSSGQDQPQHF. The gene calls are TRBV7-9 and TRBJ1-5; no clear D. Germline CDR1 reads SEHNR; CDR2 reads FQNEAQ (reference sequence). This CDR3 region has 14 residues. Trimming removed 4 bases at V and 5 bases at J, with 12 bases between.

The rearrangement joins TRBV6-5 to TRBJ1-2; 7 positions agree with TRBD1. This CDR3 comprises 14 residues. Germline CDR1 reads MNHEY; CDR2 reads SVGAGI. J lost 2 bases, V lost 5 bases, and 5 bases had no gene match. The DNA of the CDR3 is TGTGCCAGCAGTCCGGGACAGTTCAACTATGGCTACACCTTC. This encodes CASSPGQFNYGYTF.

CDR3 in DNA: TGTGCCAGCAGCTTGGAGACAGGGCGGCGGGAAAAACTGTTTTTT. Its protein is CASSLETGRREKLFF. The chain couples TRBV7-8 to TRBJ1-4, with 7 bases fitting TRBD1. V was pared by 3 bases and J by 8 bases, with 9 bases of the junction left unmatched. The CDR3 has 15 residues. Per the germline V gene, CDR1 is SGHVS and CDR2 is FQNEAQ.

The chain carries TRBV18 and TRBJ1-4; 7 positions match TRBD1. Germline values: CDR1 KGHSH, CDR2 LQKENI. V gave up 4 bases and J gave up 7 bases; unmatched junction bases: 6. This CDR3 comprises 14 residues. The CDR3 sequence: CASSHRDSLEKLFF. The DNA for the CDR3 is TGTGCCAGCTCACACCGGGACAGCCTTGAAAAACTGTTTTTT.

The V call is TRBV2, the J call TRBJ1-1; weak D call: TRBD1 (5 bases). V lost 6 bases, J lost 0 bases, and 11 bases lay in between. The CDR3 consists of 14 residues. Germline lookup yields CDR1 SNHLY and CDR2 FYNNEI. The CDR3 loop is CASSSQGMNTEAFF. The CDR3 region has the DNA TGTGCCAGCAGCTCCCAGGGTATGAACACTGAAGCTTTCTTT.